This T cell receptor beta chain was sequenced for a study of T cell responses to AZD1222 COVID-19 vaccine. Study details: The study pooled second doses at about 4 or about 12 weeks.

A remark on this clone: Its antigen is undetermined.

Assay: immunoSEQ multiplex PCR; the TCRdb copy retains only in-frame clones and omits some. The table includes some 99,000 clones, around 90% detected once. Germline CDR1 reads LNHNV; CDR2 reads YYDKDF (reference sequence). V was clipped by 1 base and J by 4 bases; unmatched bases: 11. The CDR3 runs 18 residues. Study-level findings and limits: The study reported that nearly half of spike-specific TCRs target unmutated variant regions. Spike regions recognized by vaccine-associated CD4 TCRs spanned the protein, led by 160-218 and 743-854. Donor demographics were predominantly white British with a female majority; clonal diversity may be underestimated.

Sequencing used peripheral blood, obtained on day 0 of AZD1222 vaccination. This TCR was sampled from an adult in good health. This sequence joins TRBV15 and TRBJ2-2; 8 nucleotides agree with TRBD2. The CDR3 DNA is TGTGCCACCAGCAGAGGGCAAGCGGGAGCTTTGAGCACCGGGGAGCTGTTTTTT. Translated, it gives CATSRGQAGALSTGELFF.